Listed below are T cell receptor beta chains from one sample, sequenced in a study of control samples from healthy donors and cancer patients. The data were produced by immunoSEQ multiplex PCR, yet TCRdb's version contains in-frame clones alone and is incomplete. Of 50,000 to 70,000 clones in the sample, 88% were seen once. The source material was blood. These receptors were obtained from a man in his fifties in good health. Each CDR3 is given with its conserved first and last residue. A D gene is named only where the DNA matches it firmly. Where a row states a size, it is once, few, many or the class of an expanded clone; other rows omit it.

D: -
size: -
V: TRBV28
J: TRBJ1-4
DNA: TGTGCCAGCTCCTGGGGGGGGAAAGCAACTAATGAAAAACTGTTTTTT
CDR3: CASSWGGKATNEKLFF

D: -
size: -
V: TRBV11-3
J: TRBJ2-7
DNA: TGTGCCAGCAGCTTAGGGGCAAACTACGAGCAGTACTTC
CDR3: CASSLGANYEQYF

D: -
size: -
V: TRBV28
J: TRBJ2-2
DNA: TGTGCCAGCCTAGGGGCCGGGGAGCTGTTTTTT
CDR3: CASLGAGELFF

D: TRBD2
size: -
V: TRBV2
J: TRBJ2-2
DNA: TGTGCCAGCAGTGTGAGCGGGAGCGGAGCCGGGGAGCTGTTTTTT
CDR3: CASSVSGSGAGELFF

D: -
size: -
V: TRBV29-1
J: TRBJ1-1
DNA: TGCAGCGTCCTCTCGCCGGGCCTCATGAACACTGAAGCTTTCTTT
CDR3: CSVLSPGLMNTEAFF

D: TRBD1
size: -
V: TRBV5-8
J: TRBJ2-2
DNA: TGTGCCAGCAGCTACGCCGGGACAGGGGGCACCGGGGAGCTGTTTTTT
CDR3: CASSYAGTGGTGELFF

D: TRBD2
size: -
V: TRBV6-5
J: TRBJ2-7
DNA: TGTGCCAGCAGCCCGGGACTAGCGAACTACGAGCAGTACTTC
CDR3: CASSPGLANYEQYF

D: TRBD1
size: -
V: TRBV7-6
J: TRBJ1-6
DNA: TGTGCCAGCAGCCCAGACGACAGGGCTCGATCACCCCTCCACTTT
CDR3: CASSPDDRARSPLHF

D: TRBD1
size: -
V: TRBV5-1
J: TRBJ1-6
DNA: TGCGCCAGCAGCTTGGGACAGGGGGTAAATTCACCCCTCCACTTT
CDR3: CASSLGQGVNSPLHF

D: TRBD1
size: -
V: TRBV16
J: TRBJ1-2
DNA: TGTGCCAGCAGCCCTCTCGACAGGGAAGGCTACACCTTC
CDR3: CASSPLDREGYTF

D: -
size: -
V: TRBV18
J: TRBJ1-4
DNA: TGTGCCAGCTCACCGGGACCGAGTAATGAAAAACTGTTTTTT
CDR3: CASSPGPSNEKLFF

D: -
size: once
V: TRBV27
J: TRBJ1-5
DNA: TGTGCCAGCAGTTGGGGTCCGTACCAGCCCCAGCATTTT
CDR3: CASSWGPYQPQHF

D: TRBD2
size: -
V: TRBV9
J: TRBJ2-5
DNA: TGTGCCAGCAGTGACATCGCGGGAGGGATCTGGCAAGAGACCCAGTACTTC
CDR3: CASSDIAGGIWQETQYF

D: -
size: -
V: TRBV6-5
J: TRBJ1-2
DNA: TGTGCCAGCAGTCCGAACTATGGCTACACCTTC
CDR3: CASSPNYGYTF

D: -
size: -
V: TRBV29-1
J: TRBJ1-1
DNA: TGCAGCGCGGGAGGCAGCACTGAAGCTTTCTTT
CDR3: CSAGGSTEAFF

D: -
size: -
V: TRBV30
J: TRBJ1-3
DNA: TGTGCCTGGGGGACATTGGGACACCACTCTGGAAACACCATATATTTT
CDR3: CAWGTLGHHSGNTIYF

D: -
size: once
V: TRBV5-5
J: TRBJ2-7
DNA: TGTGCCAGCAGCCCGGCCTACGGCAGCCATTACGAGCAGTACTTC
CDR3: CASSPAYGSHYEQYF

D: -
size: -
V: TRBV27
J: TRBJ1-4
DNA: TGTGCCAGCAGTTTACATGGCCCTAATGAAAAACTGTTTTTT
CDR3: CASSLHGPNEKLFF

D: -
size: once
V: TRBV28
J: TRBJ1-2
DNA: TGTGCCAGCACATCAAACTATGGCTACACCTTC
CDR3: CASTSNYGYTF

D: -
size: -
V: TRBV1
J: TRBJ1-1
DNA: TGCACCAGCCCCCCGAGTTGGACCCCGAACACTGAAGCTTTCTTT
CDR3: CTSPPSWTPNTEAFF